This TCR beta chain was observed in a study of T cell responses to AZD1222 COVID-19 vaccine. General study points: Repertoires were obtained only post-peak T cell response. Spike-specific TCRs gained breadth and depth after people received two AZD1222 doses. Donors were largely white British and mainly female; clonal diversity was possibly underestimated.

Note on this clone: Its cognate antigen is unknown.

Some clones are missing from TCRdb's copy, which holds only in-frame ones; the method was immunoSEQ multiplex PCR. The data contain some 170,000 clones, 70% to 90% of them seen just once; the ten biggest clones take up approximately 1.6%. Germline V CDR1 and CDR2: SGHTA, FQGNSA. CDR3 length: 14 amino acids. Deletions cut 0 bases from V and 5 bases from J, with 8 bases between. The source is an adult in good health. The source material was peripheral blood, sampled on day 0 of AZD1222 vaccination. The rearrangement joins TRBV7-2 to TRBJ1-3, with D hard to call. In nucleotides, the CDR3 is TGTGCCAGCAGCTTAGCTGAGAGTAGAAACACCATATATTTT. It specifies CASSLAESRNTIYF.